This entry concerns a single TCR beta chain. What it binds is not known. This CDR3 is also generated by other DNA sequences in the sample. The data are from a study of shared clonotypes between healthy human individuals. Study conclusions and caveats: Generally, estimated richness proved larger in naive subsets than it did in memory subsets.

Measured with immunoSEQ multiplex PCR; TCRdb has only the in-frame clones, and not every one. The profile shows about 1.5 million clones, 95% to 99% of them singletons. V shed 4 bases, J shed 4 bases, and the junction held 3 bases outside the gene matches. The CDR3 extends over 15 amino acids. Germline-derived CDR1 and CDR2 are SGHRS and YFSETQ. The chain links TRBV5-1 to TRBJ2-1; 12 bases align to TRBD2. What was sequenced was naive CD4+ T cells sorted from blood. Subset described: CD45RA+ positively selected. The TCR sequence derives from a man under 40 in good health. DNA for the CDR3: TGCGCCAGCAGCAAGACTAGCGGGAGTTACAATGAGCAGTTCTTC. This encodes CASSKTSGSYNEQFF. The variable domain in full, completed from reference TRBV5-1 and TRBJ2-1, reads KAGVTQTPRYLIKTRGQQVTLSCSPISGHRSVSWYQQTPGQGLQFLFEYFSETQRNKGNFPGRFSGRQFSNSRSEMNVSTLELGDSALYLCASSKTSGSYNEQFFGPGTRLTVL.